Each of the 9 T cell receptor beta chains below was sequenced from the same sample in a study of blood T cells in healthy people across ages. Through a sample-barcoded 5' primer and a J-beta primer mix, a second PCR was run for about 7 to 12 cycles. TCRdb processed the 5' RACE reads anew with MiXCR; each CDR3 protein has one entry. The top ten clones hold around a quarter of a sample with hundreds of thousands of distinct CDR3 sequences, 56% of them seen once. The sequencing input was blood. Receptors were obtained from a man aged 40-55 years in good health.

The CDR3 DNA reads as TGTGCCAGCAGCCCAATTCTCGATTCGAAGCAGTTCTTC. This sequence encodes CASSPILDSKQFF. The V gene is TRBV7-8, the J gene TRBJ2-1; D gene ambiguous. The germline V gene has CDR1 SGHVS and CDR2 FQNEAQ. V was cut by 5 bases and J by 11 bases, with 16 bases left in between. The CDR3 runs to 13 residues. The complete variable domain, with remaining parts taken from reference TRBV7-8 and TRBJ2-1, reads GAGVSQSPRYKVAKRGQDVALRCDPISGHVSLFWYQQALGQGPEFLTYFQNEAQLDKSGLPSDRFFAERPEGSVSTLKIQRTQQEDSAVYLCASSPILDSKQFFGPGTRLTVL.

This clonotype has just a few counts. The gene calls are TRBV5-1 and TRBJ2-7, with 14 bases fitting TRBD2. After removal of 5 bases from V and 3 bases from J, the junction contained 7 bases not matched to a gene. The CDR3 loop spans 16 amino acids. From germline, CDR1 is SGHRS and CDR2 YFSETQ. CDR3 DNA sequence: TGCGCCAGCAGGTCCGGGACTAGCGGGAGAGGCTACGAGCAGTACTTC. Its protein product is CASRSGTSGRGYEQYF. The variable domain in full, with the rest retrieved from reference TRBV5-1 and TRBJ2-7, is KAGVTQTPRYLIKTRGQQVTLSCSPISGHRSVSWYQQTPGQGLQFLFEYFSETQRNKGNFPGRFSGRQFSNSRSEMNVSTLELGDSALYLCASRSGTSGRGYEQYFGPGTRLTVT.

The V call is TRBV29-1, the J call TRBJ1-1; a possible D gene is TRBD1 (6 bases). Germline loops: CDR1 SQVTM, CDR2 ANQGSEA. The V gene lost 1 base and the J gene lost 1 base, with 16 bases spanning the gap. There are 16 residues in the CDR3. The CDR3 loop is CSVEGRGGQGNTEAFF. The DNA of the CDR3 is TGCAGCGTTGAAGGTCGGGGGGGCCAGGGGAACACTGAAGCTTTCTTT.

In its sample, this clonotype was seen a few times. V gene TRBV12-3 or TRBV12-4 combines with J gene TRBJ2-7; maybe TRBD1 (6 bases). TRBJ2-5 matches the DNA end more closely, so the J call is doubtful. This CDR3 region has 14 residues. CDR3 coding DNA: TGTGCCAGCAGTTTTAGACAGGTACTCGAGACCCAGTACTTC. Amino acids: CASSFRQVLETQYF.

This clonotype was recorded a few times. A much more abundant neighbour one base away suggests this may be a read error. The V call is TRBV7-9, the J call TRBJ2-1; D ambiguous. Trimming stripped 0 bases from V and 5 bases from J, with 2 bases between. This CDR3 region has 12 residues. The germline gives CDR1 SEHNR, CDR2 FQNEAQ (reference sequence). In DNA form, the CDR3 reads TGTGCCAGCAGCTTAGCCCACAATGAGCAGTTCTTC. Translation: CASSLAHNEQFF.

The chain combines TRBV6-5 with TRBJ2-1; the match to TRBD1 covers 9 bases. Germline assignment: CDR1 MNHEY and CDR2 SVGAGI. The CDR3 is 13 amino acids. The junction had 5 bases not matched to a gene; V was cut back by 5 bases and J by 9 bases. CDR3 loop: CASSATGGREQFF. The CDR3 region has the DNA TGTGCCAGCAGTGCCACAGGGGGCCGTGAGCAGTTCTTC.

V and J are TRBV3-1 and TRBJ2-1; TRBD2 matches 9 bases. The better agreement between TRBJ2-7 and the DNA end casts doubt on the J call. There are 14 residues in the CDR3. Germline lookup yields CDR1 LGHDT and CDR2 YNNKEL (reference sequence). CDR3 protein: CASSPGTSFGEQYF. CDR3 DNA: TGTGCCAGCAGCCCCGGGACTAGCTTTGGTGAGCAGTACTTC.

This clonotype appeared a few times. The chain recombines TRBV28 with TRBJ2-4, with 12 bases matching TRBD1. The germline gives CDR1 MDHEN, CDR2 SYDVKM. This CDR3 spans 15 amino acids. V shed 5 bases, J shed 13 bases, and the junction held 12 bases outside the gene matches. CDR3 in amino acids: CASSPSGQGAREQYF. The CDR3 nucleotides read TGTGCCAGCAGTCCGTCGGGACAGGGGGCTCGGGAGCAGTACTTC.

The CDR3 DNA reads as TGTGCCAGCAGCTTATTTCTGATAAGGACTATCAACCCCTCCTACGAGCAGTACTTC. Translated, it gives CASSLFLIRTINPSYEQYF. The chain is built from TRBV7-6 and TRBJ2-7, with TRBD2 as a possible D gene (6 bases). The CDR3 has 19 residues. Germline lookup yields CDR1 SGHVS and CDR2 FNYEAQ. The V and J ends lost 2 bases and 0 bases respectively, with 23 bases between them.